This T cell receptor (beta chain) appears in the sequencing data of a study of PD-1 blockade in classical Hodgkin lymphoma. The CDR3 consists of 12 residues. The germline gives CDR1 SGHTA, CDR2 FQGNSA. Regarding this clone: An end of the junction does not agree with germline; a read error may underlie this.

Measured with immunoSEQ multiplex PCR; TCRdb has only the in-frame clones, and not every one. In the table there are fewer than 100,000 clones, about 89% of which are singletons. Following autologous stem cell transplantation, relapse occurred in every patient, and exposure to brentuximab vedotin varied. Specimen: peripheral blood mononuclear cells (PBMCs), collected at baseline. This chain links TRBV7-2 with TRBJ2-1; possibly TRBD2 for D (6 bases). The receptor was isolated from a human donor with classical Hodgkin lymphoma. This CDR3 is CASSLSGRILVF. The DNA of the CDR3 is TGTGCCAGCAGCTTATCAGGGAGGATTTTAGTCTTC. The whole variable domain, remainder taken from reference TRBV7-2 and TRBJ2-1, is GAGVSQSPSNKVTEKGKDVELRCDPISGHTALYWYRQSLGQGLEFLIYFQGNSAPDKSGLPSDRFSAERTGGSVSTLTIQRTQQEDSAVYLCASSLSGRILVFGPGTRLTVL.